Listed here are 21 T cell receptor beta chains from one sample, sequenced in a study of human T cells and chemical hapten exposure. TCRdb analysed the RACE reads with MiXCR anew, one entry per CDR3 protein. The sample holds about 380,000 distinct CDR3 sequences, just under 6.5% seen once. Noted time point: patch test 2, 6 weeks after DPC sensitization. The treatment denotes: therapeutic diphenylcyclopropenone sensitization with weekly scalp DPC. Material: whole blood, obtained in connection with sensitization to the hapten diphenylcyclopropenone (DPC). The receptors here all came from a woman under 30 with alopecia areata. Some clones in this sample may be carry-over from other donors' samples.

The table lists this clonotype with many counts. The chain joins TRBV7-2 to TRBJ1-5, with 8 positions matching TRBD1. The CDR3 totals 17 residues. The ends lost 6 bases at V and 2 bases at J; junction bases unmatched: 12. CDR1 and CDR2 from the germline V gene are SGHTA and FQGNSA. DNA of the CDR3: TGTGCCAGCAGTTGGGACAGGTGGGGGTTAGGCAATCAGCCCCAGCATTTT. It encodes CASSWDRWGLGNQPQHF.

The chain links TRBV11-2 to TRBJ2-2, with 9 positions matching TRBD2. This CDR3 spans 15 amino acids. Germline V gene data show CDR1 as SGHAT and CDR2 as FQNNGV. Trimming removed 2 bases from V and 4 bases from J; junction bases left unmatched: 2. The DNA of the CDR3 is TGTGCCAGCAGCTTAACTAGCGGGCTCACCGGGGAGCTGTTTTTT. Its translation is CASSLTSGLTGELFF.

The V gene is TRBV27, the J gene TRBJ1-6; D might be TRBD1 (6 bases). Per the germline V gene, CDR1 is MNHEY and CDR2 is SMNVEV (reference sequence). The ends were cut back, 2 bases at V and 3 bases at J, with 8 bases in the middle. This CDR3 contains 15 residues. The CDR3 DNA sequence: TGTGCCAGCAGTTTAATAGGGGGCTATAATTCACCCCTCCACTTT. Translation: CASSLIGGYNSPLHF.

This clonotype was observed at least ten times. The rearrangement joins TRBV10-3 to TRBJ2-1, with 11 positions matching TRBD2. J lost 7 bases, V lost 1 base, and 3 bases had no gene match. CDR3 length: 15 amino acids. Germline V gene sequence: CDR1 ENHRY, CDR2 SYGVKD. CDR3 nucleotides: TGTGCCATCAGTGAGTTCACTAGCGGGGGTAATGAGCAGTTCTTC. Protein: CAISEFTSGGNEQFF.

This clonotype was seen only a few times. The CDR3 DNA reads TGTGCCATCAGTGAGGGCGGGGCAACACAAGAGACCCAGTACTTC. Its translation is CAISEGGATQETQYF. The chain links TRBV10-3 to TRBJ2-5; maybe TRBD2 (6 bases). The CDR3 runs to 15 residues. Germline CDR1 is ENHRY and CDR2 is SYGVKD. Trimming stripped 2 bases from V and 2 bases from J, with 12 bases between.

The V call is TRBV5-5, the J call TRBJ2-7; D possibly matches TRBD1 or TRBD2 (5 bases each). V gave up 2 bases and J gave up 2 bases, with 14 bases separating them. CDR1 is SGHKS, CDR2 YYEKEE, per germline (reference sequence). The CDR3 is 15 residues long. The CDR3 protein is CASSFMLGPPYEQYF. In DNA form, the CDR3 reads TGTGCCAGCAGCTTTATGTTGGGACCCCCCTACGAGCAGTACTTC.

This chain links TRBV11-2 with TRBJ1-1, with D hard to call. Trimming stripped 2 bases from V and 10 bases from J, with 11 bases between. Germline V CDR1 and CDR2: SGHAT, FQNNGV. CDR3 length: 12 amino acids. CDR3 sequence: CASSLNSKAAFF. CDR3 coding DNA: TGTGCCAGCAGCTTAAATTCCAAGGCAGCTTTCTTT.

This clonotype came up many times. CDR3 sequence (DNA): TGTGCCAGCAGTGACAAAAACTCTGGGGCCAACGTCCTGACTTTC. Protein product: CASSDKNSGANVLTF. This chain joins TRBV2 and TRBJ2-6; the D is unclear. The V gene lost 3 bases and the J gene lost 0 bases, with 6 bases spanning the gap. This CDR3 has 15 amino acids. CDR1 and CDR2 from the germline V gene are SNHLY and FYNNEI.

This clonotype occurred a few times. This CDR3 is CASSVMGGNTIYF. The CDR3 bases are TGTGCCAGCAGCGTAATGGGCGGAAACACCATATATTTT. The rearrangement links TRBV9 to TRBJ1-3; the D is unclear. CDR3 size: 13 residues. The germline gives CDR1 SGDLS, CDR2 YYNGEE. V was trimmed by 1 base and J by 4 bases, leaving 6 bases between them.

This clonotype was seen ten or more times. The V and J genes are TRBV6-5 and TRBJ2-2; D is unclear. Trimming removed 3 bases from V and 7 bases from J, with 21 bases in between. Germline CDR1 MNHEY, CDR2 SVGAGI. The CDR3 contains 17 residues. This CDR3 reads CASSYSSSTDSFGELFF. The CDR3 DNA follows: TGTGCCAGCAGTTATTCCTCTTCGACCGACTCGTTCGGGGAGCTGTTTTTT.

The gene calls are TRBV7-9 and TRBJ2-1; 14 bases line up with TRBD2. V was pared by 7 bases and J by 7 bases, with 18 bases of the junction left unmatched. CDR1 is SEHNR and CDR2 is FQNEAQ in the germline V gene (reference sequence). The CDR3 loop spans 19 amino acids. The CDR3 here is CASKTSGGDKHPARNEQFF. The CDR3 DNA is TGTGCCAGCAAGACTAGCGGGGGGGACAAACACCCTGCTCGGAATGAGCAGTTCTTC.

The chain links TRBV4-1 to TRBJ2-5; D perhaps matches TRBD1 (6 bases). Looked up from germline, CDR1 is MGHRA and CDR2 is YSYEKL. This CDR3 is 16 amino acids long. Trimming shortened V by 3 bases and J by 5 bases, and 19 bases separated the two germline ends. Here the CDR3 DNA reads TGCGCCAGCAGCCAGGTGGGACATTTGGCCGGGGAGACCCAGTACTTC. Its protein product is CASSQVGHLAGETQYF.

This clonotype was recorded a few times. V is TRBV5-5 and J is TRBJ1-3, with TRBD1 identical over 7 bases. V lost 0 bases and J lost 2; bases outside the gene matches: 8. There are 17 residues in the CDR3. Germline CDR1 is SGHKS and CDR2 is YYEKEE (reference sequence). CDR3 in amino acids: CASSLAVRGPAGNTIYF. CDR3 bases: TGTGCCAGCAGCTTGGCTGTAAGGGGGCCGGCTGGAAACACCATATATTTT.

This clonotype came up a few times. The J gene is TRBJ2-7, the V gene TRBV4-2; 9 positions match TRBD2. Per germline, CDR1 LGHNA and CDR2 YNFKEQ. The ends lost 1 base at V and 0 bases at J; junction bases unmatched: 4. CDR3 length: 16 amino acids. The CDR3 here is CASSQVQRGDSYEQYF. The CDR3 DNA follows: TGTGCCAGCAGCCAAGTACAGCGGGGGGACTCCTACGAGCAGTACTTC.

This clonotype appeared a few times. The gene calls are TRBV28 and TRBJ1-1; D not certain. The CDR3 runs 13 residues. V shed 5 bases and J shed 2 bases, with 9 bases lying between them. In germline, CDR1 is MDHEN, CDR2 SYDVKM. CDR3 sequence reads: CASSLPFNTEAFF. In DNA form, the CDR3 reads TGTGCCAGCAGTCTTCCATTTAACACTGAAGCTTTCTTT.

The table lists this clonotype with many counts. The J gene is TRBJ2-1, the V gene TRBV28, with 9 bases matching TRBD2. CDR1 MDHEN and CDR2 SYDVKM come from the germline V gene. CDR3 length equals 17 residues. J gave up 4 bases and V 1 base, and 8 bases lay outside the gene matches. The CDR3 nucleotides read TGTGCCAGCAGTTTATCGGGGGCTAGCGGGACTTACAATGAGCAGTTCTTC. Translating gives CASSLSGASGTYNEQFF.

This clonotype was counted a few times. The chain combines TRBV10-3 with TRBJ1-4; no clear D gene. This CDR3 spans 13 amino acids. CDR1 and CDR2 (germline): ENHRY, SYGVKD. V was pared by 2 bases and J by 8 bases, with 9 bases between. The CDR3: CAISERTVEKLFF. DNA of the CDR3: TGTGCCATCAGTGAGAGGACTGTGGAAAAACTGTTTTTT.

The genes are TRBV6-5 and TRBJ2-3, with TRBD1 identical over 9 bases. V was pared by 2 bases and J by 4 bases, with 4 bases of the junction left unmatched. CDR1 is MNHEY and CDR2 is SVGAGI in the germline V gene. CDR3 length: 15 amino acids. CDR3 protein: CASSYMGQGPDTQYF. CDR3 bases: TGTGCCAGCAGTTACATGGGACAGGGCCCAGATACGCAGTATTTT.

This clonotype was observed at least ten times. CDR3 coding DNA: TGTGCCAGCAGCCAAGGTGGGGCATTTCAGCCCCAGCATTTT. It is translated as CASSQGGAFQPQHF. The rearrangement links TRBV3-1 to TRBJ1-5; TRBD1 is a possible D gene (5 bases). CDR1 LGHDT and CDR2 YNNKEL come from the germline V gene (reference sequence). V was clipped by 1 base and J by 6 bases, with 10 bases between them. This CDR3 has 14 amino acids.

This clonotype was detected many times. This chain uses TRBV29-1 with TRBJ2-3, with D possibly TRBD1 on 6 matching bases. There are 14 residues in the CDR3. Between the trimmed V and J ends, which lost 5 bases and 6 bases, there was a span of 18 bases. Germline V gene lookup returns CDR1 SQVTM and CDR2 ANQGSEA. The CDR3: CSVQGRTSLDTQYF. In DNA form, the CDR3 reads TGCAGCGTTCAGGGGCGAACCTCGTTGGATACGCAGTATTTT.

The chain carries TRBV7-2 and TRBJ1-3, with TRBD1 as a possible D gene (6 bases). The length of the CDR3 is 16 residues. V lost 5 bases and J lost 0, with 14 bases in between. Per germline, CDR1 SGHTA and CDR2 FQGNSA. Here the CDR3 reads CASSPTTGISGNTIYF. CDR3 DNA: TGTGCCAGCAGCCCCACCACAGGGATCTCTGGAAACACCATATATTTT.